Below, 27 T cell receptor beta chains from the same sample are listed, as sequenced in a study of T-cell reconstitution after alpha-beta-depleted transplantation in children. Researchers prepared the TCRbeta library using unique molecular identifiers, the study reports. TCRdb reprocessed the PCR reads with MiXCR, giving one entry per CDR3 protein. Counted here are roughly 100,000 distinct CDR3 sequences, approximately 8% occurring once; the ten biggest clones make up roughly 17%. This specimen consisted of PBMCs, obtained before TCRalphabeta/CD19-depleted stem cell transplant. These receptor sequences come from a boy between 2 and 10 years old with acute lymphoblastic leukemia, due to receive a stem cell transplant.

V is TRBV4-1 and J is TRBJ1-2; the D is unclear. The CDR3 contains 14 residues. From germline, CDR1 is MGHRA and CDR2 YSYEKL. V was pared by 3 bases and J by 4 bases, with 12 bases between. The CDR3 DNA reads TGCGCCAGCAGCCATCCCCCAGCGTTCTATGGCTACACCTTC. Residues: CASSHPPAFYGYTF.

This clonotype was picked up many times. The chain uses TRBV7-2 and TRBJ2-7; 7 nucleotides agree with TRBD1. V lost 1 base and J lost 5; bases outside the gene matches: 5. CDR3 length equals 14 residues. CDR1 and CDR2 from the germline V gene are SGHTA and FQGNSA. CDR3 DNA sequence: TGTGCCAGCAGCTTAGACAGGGGAATGGACGAGCAGTACTTC. This sequence encodes CASSLDRGMDEQYF.

This clonotype was seen ten or more times. V usage is TRBV7-2 and J usage is TRBJ2-5; D is possibly TRBD1 or TRBD2 (5 bases each). The germline V gene has CDR1 SGHTA and CDR2 FQGNSA. The CDR3 is 12 amino acids. Trimming shortened V by 5 bases and J by 5 bases, and 9 bases separated the two germline ends. CDR3 amino acids: CASSEGYETQYF. CDR3 in DNA: TGTGCCAGCAGCGAGGGGTACGAGACCCAGTACTTC. Full variable domain (remainder filled in from reference TRBV7-2 and TRBJ2-5): GAGVSQSPSNKVTEKGKDVELRCDPISGHTALYWYRQSLGQGLEFLIYFQGNSAPDKSGLPSDRFSAERTGGSVSTLTIQRTQQEDSAVYLCASSEGYETQYFGPGTRLLVL.

V is TRBV3-1 and J is TRBJ2-2; TRBD2 matches 7 bases. Germline V lookup: CDR1 LGHDT, CDR2 YNNKEL (reference sequence). The CDR3 length is 19 residues. Trimming cost V 0 bases and J 1 base; bases outside gene matches: 11. CDR3 in amino acids: CASSQDYGTTFQNTGELFF. CDR3 DNA: TGTGCCAGCAGCCAAGACTATGGGACTACCTTCCAGAACACCGGGGAGCTGTTTTTT.

This clonotype has a single count. A read error may explain this, as a much larger clone is one base away. This chain joins TRBV18 and TRBJ2-6; D perhaps matches TRBD1 (5 bases). Germline CDR1 is KGHSH and CDR2 is LQKENI. The CDR3 is 15 residues long. The CDR3 DNA reads TGTGCCAGCTCACCCCCGAACTCTGGGGCCGACGTCCTGACTTTC. Translated: CASSPPNSGADVLTF.

Ten or more counts support this clonotype. The chain combines TRBV5-1 with TRBJ2-7, with D perhaps matching TRBD1 (8 bases). This CDR3 has 16 amino acids. V shed 0 bases and J shed 0 bases, with 13 bases lying between them. CDR1 and CDR2 from the germline V gene are SGHRS and YFSETQ. The chain's CDR3 is CASSLGGGQVSYEQYF. CDR3 DNA: TGCGCCAGCAGCTTGGGGGGGGGACAGGTCTCCTACGAGCAGTACTTC.

This clonotype was counted many times. The V and J genes are TRBV7-6 and TRBJ2-2; TRBD2 is a possible D gene (6 bases). CDR1 is SGHVS, CDR2 FNYEAQ, per germline. Trimming took 1 base from V and 1 from J, leaving 10 bases between them. The CDR3 has 16 amino acids. CDR3 coding DNA: TGTGCCAGCAGCTTAGTTGTCGGGGGGAACACCGGGGAGCTGTTTTTT. Protein sequence: CASSLVVGGNTGELFF.

This clonotype was found many times. The rearrangement links TRBV5-6 to TRBJ1-5, with D unresolved. The ends were cut back, 0 bases at V and 8 bases at J, with 6 bases in the middle. The CDR3 loop spans 12 amino acids. Germline V lookup: CDR1 SGHDT, CDR2 YYEEEE. The CDR3 region has the DNA TGTGCCAGCAGCTTGGGTGGGAAGCCCCAGCATTTT. It is translated as CASSLGGKPQHF. Complete variable domain (other parts from reference TRBV5-6 and TRBJ1-5): DAGVTQSPTHLIKTRGQQVTLRCSPKSGHDTVSWYQQALGQGPQFIFQYYEEEERQRGNFPDRFSGHQFPNYSSELNVNALLLGDSALYLCASSLGGKPQHFGDGTRLSIL.

There are many counts of this clonotype. The gene calls are TRBV4-2 and TRBJ2-7; possibly TRBD2 for D (6 bases). V was cut by 2 bases and J by 3 bases, with 20 bases left in between. The germline CDR1 and CDR2 sequences are LGHNA and YNFKEQ. The CDR3 length is 17 residues. This CDR3 reads CASSQRGGVLPFYEQYF. The CDR3, as DNA: TGTGCCAGCAGCCAAAGAGGCGGGGTTCTTCCATTCTACGAGCAGTACTTC.

This clonotype has ten or more counts. This chain links TRBV11-2 with TRBJ2-3, with D tentatively TRBD1 or TRBD2 (6 bases each). The CDR3 is made up of 14 amino acids. V lost 6 bases, J lost 8 bases, and 18 bases lay in between. Germline-derived CDR1 and CDR2 are SGHAT and FQNNGV. The CDR3 DNA sequence: TGTGCCAGCAGGCCAAACAGGGAGGCCGGTACGCAGTATTTT. Its protein is CASRPNREAGTQYF.

This clonotype was counted ten times or more. V and J are TRBV2 and TRBJ2-2; 11 nucleotides match TRBD2. CDR3 length: 15 amino acids. Trimming took 5 bases from V and 5 from J; bases not matched to a gene: 4. Germline assignment: CDR1 SNHLY and CDR2 FYNNEI. As DNA, the CDR3 is TGTGCCAGCAGTACTAGCGGGGGAGGAACCGGGGAGCTGTTTTTT. Translated, it gives CASSTSGGGTGELFF. The full variable domain, rest sourced from reference TRBV2 and TRBJ2-2, is EPEVTQTPSHQVTQMGQEVILRCVPISNHLYFYWYRQILGQKVEFLVSFYNNEISEKSEIFDDQFSVERPDGSNFTLKIRSTKLEDSAMYFCASSTSGGGTGELFFGEGSRLTVL.

The rearrangement joins TRBV2 to TRBJ2-2; D is tentatively TRBD1 or TRBD2 (5 bases each). Germline CDR1 SNHLY, CDR2 FYNNEI. Between the trimmed V and J ends, which lost 6 bases and 0 bases, there was a span of 8 bases. The CDR3 sequence is 14 residues long. CDR3 in amino acids: CASSEGPNTGELFF. The CDR3, as DNA: TGTGCCAGCAGCGAGGGGCCGAACACCGGGGAGCTGTTTTTT.

This clonotype was seen repeatedly, ten times or more. V gene TRBV27 combines with J gene TRBJ2-5; TRBD2 matches 11 bases. V lost 6 bases and J lost 7; bases outside the gene matches: 10. Germline V gene sequence: CDR1 MNHEY, CDR2 SMNVEV (reference sequence). The CDR3 consists of 15 residues. CDR3 in DNA: TGTGCCAGCAGGCTCCTAGCGGGGGGACAGTCGACCCAGTACTTC. Its protein product is CASRLLAGGQSTQYF.

This clonotype was counted between two and nine times. The chain is built from TRBV15 and TRBJ2-3; D unresolved. V was shortened by 3 bases and J by 7 bases, with 5 bases between the two germline ends. The CDR3 runs 11 residues. Looked up from germline, CDR1 is LNHNV and CDR2 is YYDKDF (reference sequence). CDR3 bases: TGTGCCACCAGCAGCCTATATACGCAGTATTTT. Amino acids: CATSSLYTQYF. Using reference TRBV15 and TRBJ2-3 for the parts outside the CDR3, the full variable domain is DAMVIQNPRYQVTQFGKPVTLSCSQTLNHNVMYWYQQKSSQAPKLLFHYYDKDFNNEADTPDNFQSRRPNTSFCFLDIRSPGLGDTAMYLCATSSLYTQYFGPGTRLTVL.

This clonotype was seen many times. The chain uses TRBV4-3 and TRBJ2-7, with D hard to call. The germline gives CDR1 LGHNA, CDR2 YSLEER. This CDR3 is 15 amino acids long. V was cut by 2 bases and J by 4 bases, with 15 bases left in between. CDR3 loop: CASSQRPDGRYEQYF. The DNA of the CDR3 is TGCGCCAGCAGCCAACGACCGGACGGCCGGTACGAGCAGTACTTC.

This clonotype has only one observation. This sequence joins TRBV10-3 and TRBJ1-5, with D maybe TRBD1 (5 bases). The CDR3 spans 14 residues. Germline loops: CDR1 ENHRY, CDR2 SYGVKD. Trimming shortened V by 4 bases and J by 9 bases, and 16 bases separated the two germline ends. The CDR3 bases are TGTGCCATCAGTGGAGGACTGGGGGATCGGCCCCAGCATTTT. Translating gives CAISGGLGDRPQHF.

This clonotype has at least ten counts. The chain uses TRBV29-1 and TRBJ1-1; D unclear. With 3 bases removed from V and 1 base from J, the gap between germline ends came to 6 bases. The CDR3 consists of 12 residues. Germline V gene data show CDR1 as SQVTM and CDR2 as ANQGSEA. CDR3 bases: TGCAGCGTTGACCGAAGGAACACTGAAGCTTTCTTT. It yields the protein CSVDRRNTEAFF.

This clonotype was counted only a few times. The chain has TRBV20-1 and TRBJ2-5; D may correspond to TRBD1 or TRBD2 (6 bases each). V was trimmed by 7 bases and J by 1 base, leaving 13 bases between them. Germline V gene data show CDR1 as DFQATT and CDR2 as SNEGSKA (reference sequence). CDR3 size: 13 residues. CDR3 amino acids: CSEGGGPQETQYF. The DNA for the CDR3 is TGCAGTGAGGGTGGGGGGCCCCAAGAGACCCAGTACTTC.

The CDR3 loop reads CTRCSYTGQFGEAQPQHF. The CDR3 DNA reads as TGTACCCGCTGTTCTTACACCGGACAGTTCGGGGAGGCTCAGCCCCAGCATTTT. The chain couples TRBV13 to TRBJ1-5, with D tentatively TRBD1 (6 bases). Germline V gene data show CDR1 as PRHDT and CDR2 as FYEKMQ (reference sequence). The CDR3 is 18 residues long.

This clonotype was picked up many times. V is TRBV9 and J is TRBJ2-5; 9 bases agree with TRBD1. The CDR3 runs 17 residues. CDR1 SGDLS and CDR2 YYNGEE come from the germline V gene. With V trimmed by 1 base and J by 5 bases, 12 bases remained unmatched. The CDR3 loop reads CASSVFSSGQGTETQYF. The CDR3 DNA is TGTGCCAGCAGCGTATTCTCTTCGGGACAGGGTACGGAGACCCAGTACTTC.

At least ten counts were recorded for this clonotype. V usage is TRBV12-3 or TRBV12-4 and J usage is TRBJ2-5; the D is unclear. Deletions cut 1 base from V and 1 base from J, with 10 bases between. This CDR3 is built from 15 residues. Here the CDR3 DNA reads TGTGCCAGCAGTTTAGGCCGGACGGTCCAAGAGACCCAGTACTTC. Translated, it gives CASSLGRTVQETQYF.

The chain combines TRBV20-1 with TRBJ2-3; D is possibly TRBD2 (6 bases). The germline V gene encodes CDR1 DFQATT and CDR2 SNEGSKA (reference sequence). The CDR3 covers 16 residues. The V end was cut by 0 bases, the J end by 4 bases, with 17 bases between. The CDR3, as DNA: TGCAGTGCTAGAGATGGGGCGGGGATGGGTGCAGATACGCAGTATTTT. It translates to CSARDGAGMGADTQYF.

V gene TRBV7-2 combines with J gene TRBJ2-4; 11 nucleotides align to TRBD2. V dropped 1 base and J dropped 13; count of bases not matched to a gene: 9. In germline, CDR1 is SGHTA, CDR2 FQGNSA. This CDR3 comprises 15 residues. The CDR3 DNA is TGTGCCAGCAGCTTAGGATTTAGCGGGGGGGCCGTGCAGTACTTC. Protein product: CASSLGFSGGAVQYF.

This clonotype was picked up many times. The chain joins TRBV20-1 to TRBJ2-7; D is perhaps TRBD1 (6 bases). The CDR3 is 14 amino acids. Trimming left V 4 bases short and J 0 bases short, with 13 bases between. Germline CDR1 DFQATT, CDR2 SNEGSKA (reference sequence). The CDR3 reads CSATPDSNSYEQYF. CDR3 coding DNA: TGCAGTGCTACACCGGACAGCAACTCCTACGAGCAGTACTTC.

The CDR3 loop is CASSLRAGLETQYF. CDR3 DNA: TGTGCCAGCAGTTTGCGTGCAGGTTTGGAGACCCAGTACTTC. V is TRBV12-3 or TRBV12-4 and J is TRBJ2-5; D is undetermined. V lost 3 bases and J 5 bases, leaving 13 bases between the germline ends. The CDR3 totals 14 residues.

The CDR3 sequence is CCGWGPAGVTYNEQFF. Here the CDR3 DNA reads TGCTGTGGATGGGGACCAGCGGGGGTTACGTACAATGAGCAGTTCTTC. The chain has TRBV20-1 and TRBJ2-1, with 8 positions matching TRBD2. The CDR3 runs 16 residues. Germline CDR1 is DFQATT and CDR2 is SNEGSKA (reference sequence).

This clonotype has a count of ten or more. The V and J genes are TRBV7-8 and TRBJ2-2, with no clear D. Trimming took off 7 bases at V and 4 bases at J, with 13 bases between the two ends. CDR3 length equals 14 residues. Germline CDR1 is SGHVS and CDR2 is FQNEAQ. The CDR3 DNA reads TGTGCCAGCATGTCGGTGAAGGGCACCGGGGAGCTGTTTTTT. Protein product: CASMSVKGTGELFF.